This TCR beta chain originates from a study of T cells after yellow fever vaccination. Overall study findings and caveats: Clones that expanded after primary vaccination mostly reappeared after the booster (approximately 96% CD4, 75% to 90% CD8).

A 5'RACE template-switching step, the method used to make TCR cDNA, added a universal primer site and UMIs. TCRdb re-called the 5' RACE reads with MiXCR, one entry per CDR3 protein. The sample has around 550,000 distinct CDR3 sequences; approximately 21% are singletons. J was trimmed by 5 bases and V by 1 base; bases with no gene match: 9. The CDR3 sequence is 18 residues long. Germline V gives CDR1 LGHNA, CDR2 YSLEER. Of note for this clonotype: Its specificity is not known.

The input for sequencing was PBMCs, taken 15 days after the yellow fever booster vaccination. The chain is built from TRBV4-3 and TRBJ2-1; TRBD2 matches at 12 bases. This clonotype originated in a man under 40 who received the YFV17D yellow fever vaccine. CDR3 sequence: CASSQGTSGDYPHNEQFF. DNA for the CDR3: TGCGCCAGCAGCCAAGGGACTAGCGGGGATTACCCCCACAATGAGCAGTTCTTC.